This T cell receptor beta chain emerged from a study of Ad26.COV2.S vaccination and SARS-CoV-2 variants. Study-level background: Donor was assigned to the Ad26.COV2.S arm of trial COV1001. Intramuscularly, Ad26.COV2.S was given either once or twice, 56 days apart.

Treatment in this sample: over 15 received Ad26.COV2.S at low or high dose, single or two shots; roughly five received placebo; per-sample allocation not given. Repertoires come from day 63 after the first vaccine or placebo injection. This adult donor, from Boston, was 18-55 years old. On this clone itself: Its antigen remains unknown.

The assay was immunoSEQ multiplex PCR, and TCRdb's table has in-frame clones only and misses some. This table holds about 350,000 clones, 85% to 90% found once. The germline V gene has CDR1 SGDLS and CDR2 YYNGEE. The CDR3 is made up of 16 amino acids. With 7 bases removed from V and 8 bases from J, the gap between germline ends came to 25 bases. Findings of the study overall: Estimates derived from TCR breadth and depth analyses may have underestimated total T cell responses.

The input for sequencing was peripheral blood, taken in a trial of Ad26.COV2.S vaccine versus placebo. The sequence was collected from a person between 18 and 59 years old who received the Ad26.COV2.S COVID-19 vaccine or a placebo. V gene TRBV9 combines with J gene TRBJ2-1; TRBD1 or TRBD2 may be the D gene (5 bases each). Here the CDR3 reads CASAPGPSALVHEQFF. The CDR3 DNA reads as TGTGCCAGCGCCCCGGGACCTTCGGCTTTGGTGCATGAGCAGTTCTTC. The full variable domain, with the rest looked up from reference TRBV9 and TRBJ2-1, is DSGVTQTPKHLITATGQRVTLRCSPRSGDLSVYWYQQSLDQGLQFLIQYYNGEERAKGNILERFSAQQFPDLHSELNLSSLELGDSALYFCASAPGPSALVHEQFFGPGTRLTVL.